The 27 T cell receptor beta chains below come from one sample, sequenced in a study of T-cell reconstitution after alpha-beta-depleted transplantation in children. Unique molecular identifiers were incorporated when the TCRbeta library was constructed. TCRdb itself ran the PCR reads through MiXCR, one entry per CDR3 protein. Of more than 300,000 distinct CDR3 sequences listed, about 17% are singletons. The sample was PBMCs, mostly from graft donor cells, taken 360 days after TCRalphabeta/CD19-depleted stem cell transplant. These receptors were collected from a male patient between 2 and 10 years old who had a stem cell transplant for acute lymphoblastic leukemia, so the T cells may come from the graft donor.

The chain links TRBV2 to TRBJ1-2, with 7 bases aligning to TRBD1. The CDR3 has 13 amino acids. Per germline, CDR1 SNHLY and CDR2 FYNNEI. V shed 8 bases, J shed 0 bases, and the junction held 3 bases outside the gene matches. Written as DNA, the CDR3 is TGTGCCAGCTCGACAGGGCCTAACTATGGCTACACCTTC. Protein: CASSTGPNYGYTF.

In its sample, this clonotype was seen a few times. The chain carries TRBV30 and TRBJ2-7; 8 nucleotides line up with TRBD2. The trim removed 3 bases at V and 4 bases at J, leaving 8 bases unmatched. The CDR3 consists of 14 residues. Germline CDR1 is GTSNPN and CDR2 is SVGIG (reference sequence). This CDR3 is CAWSDGGARYEQYF. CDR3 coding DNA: TGTGCCTGGAGCGACGGGGGGGCGAGGTACGAGCAGTACTTC.

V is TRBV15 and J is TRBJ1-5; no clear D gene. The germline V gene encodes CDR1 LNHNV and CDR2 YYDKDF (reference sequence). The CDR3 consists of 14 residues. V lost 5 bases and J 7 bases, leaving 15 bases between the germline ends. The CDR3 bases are TGTGCCACCAGCGCCGGTCTTCTGGGGCAGCCCCAGCATTTT. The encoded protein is CATSAGLLGQPQHF.

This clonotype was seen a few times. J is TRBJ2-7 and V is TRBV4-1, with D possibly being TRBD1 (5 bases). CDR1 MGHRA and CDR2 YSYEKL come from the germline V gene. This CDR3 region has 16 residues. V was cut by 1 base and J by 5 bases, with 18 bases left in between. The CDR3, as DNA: TGCGCCAGCAGCCAAGTGGCAGGGCTAGTCCTTGACGAGCAGTACTTC. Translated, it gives CASSQVAGLVLDEQYF.

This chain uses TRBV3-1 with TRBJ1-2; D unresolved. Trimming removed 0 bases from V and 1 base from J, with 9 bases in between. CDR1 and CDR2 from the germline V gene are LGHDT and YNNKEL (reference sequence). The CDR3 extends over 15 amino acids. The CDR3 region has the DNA TGTGCCAGCAGCCAAGAAAAGGGTATTAACTATGGCTACACCTTC. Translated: CASSQEKGINYGYTF.

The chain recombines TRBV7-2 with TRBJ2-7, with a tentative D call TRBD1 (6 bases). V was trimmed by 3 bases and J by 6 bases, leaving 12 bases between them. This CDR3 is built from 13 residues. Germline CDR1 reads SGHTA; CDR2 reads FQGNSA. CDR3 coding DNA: TGTGCCAGCAGCTTCACAGGGTCCGCCGAGCAGTACTTC. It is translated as CASSFTGSAEQYF.

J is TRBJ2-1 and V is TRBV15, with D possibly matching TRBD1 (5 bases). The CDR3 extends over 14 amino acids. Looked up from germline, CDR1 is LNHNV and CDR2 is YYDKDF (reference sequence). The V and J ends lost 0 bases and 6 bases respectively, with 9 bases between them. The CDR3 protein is CATSRDEQGNEQFF. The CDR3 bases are TGTGCCACCAGCAGAGATGAGCAGGGCAATGAGCAGTTCTTC.

The CDR3 coding sequence is TGTGCCAGCAGTCCGACAGATAGCAATCAGCCCCAGCATTTT. Amino acids: CASSPTDSNQPQHF. This chain links TRBV6-5 with TRBJ1-5; D is possibly TRBD1 (5 bases). Trimming removed 5 bases from V and 0 bases from J, with 8 bases in between. The germline CDR1 and CDR2 sequences are MNHEY and SVGAGI. This CDR3 spans 14 amino acids.

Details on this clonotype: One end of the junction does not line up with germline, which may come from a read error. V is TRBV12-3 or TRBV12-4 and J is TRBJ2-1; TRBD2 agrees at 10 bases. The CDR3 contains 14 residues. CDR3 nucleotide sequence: TGTGCCAGCAGTCTAGCGGGAGAAGTCTATGAGCAGTTCTTC. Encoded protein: CASSLAGEVYEQFF.

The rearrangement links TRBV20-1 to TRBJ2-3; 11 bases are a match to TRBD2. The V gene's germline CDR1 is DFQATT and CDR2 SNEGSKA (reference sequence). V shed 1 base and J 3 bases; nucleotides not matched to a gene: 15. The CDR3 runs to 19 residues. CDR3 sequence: CSARVVAGGPDYMTDTQYF. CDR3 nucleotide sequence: TGCAGTGCTAGAGTGGTAGCGGGAGGGCCGGACTATATGACAGATACGCAGTATTTT.

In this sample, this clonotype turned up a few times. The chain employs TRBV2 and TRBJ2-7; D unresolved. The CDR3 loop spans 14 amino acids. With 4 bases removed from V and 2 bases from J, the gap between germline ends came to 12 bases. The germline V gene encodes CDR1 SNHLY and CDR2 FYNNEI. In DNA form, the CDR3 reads TGTGCCAGCAGTGGTACAGAAGTTACCTACGAGCAGTACTTC. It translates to CASSGTEVTYEQYF.

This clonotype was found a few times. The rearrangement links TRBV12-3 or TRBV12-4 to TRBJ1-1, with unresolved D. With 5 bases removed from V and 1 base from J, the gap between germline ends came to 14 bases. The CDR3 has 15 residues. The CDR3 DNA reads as TGTGCCAGCAGTCCGACCCGGGCAGGGAACACTGAAGCTTTCTTT. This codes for CASSPTRAGNTEAFF.

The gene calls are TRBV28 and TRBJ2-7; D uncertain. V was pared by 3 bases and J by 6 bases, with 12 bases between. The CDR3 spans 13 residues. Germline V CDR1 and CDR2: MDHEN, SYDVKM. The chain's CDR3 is CASSFPVGPEQYF. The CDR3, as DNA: TGTGCCAGCAGTTTCCCAGTCGGACCCGAGCAGTACTTC.

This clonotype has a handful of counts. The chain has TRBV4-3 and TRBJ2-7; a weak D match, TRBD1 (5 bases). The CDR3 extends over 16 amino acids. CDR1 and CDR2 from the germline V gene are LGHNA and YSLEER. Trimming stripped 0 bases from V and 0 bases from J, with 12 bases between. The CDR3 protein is CASSQDPRQSSYEQYF. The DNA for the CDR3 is TGCGCCAGCAGCCAAGATCCCAGACAGAGCTCCTACGAGCAGTACTTC.

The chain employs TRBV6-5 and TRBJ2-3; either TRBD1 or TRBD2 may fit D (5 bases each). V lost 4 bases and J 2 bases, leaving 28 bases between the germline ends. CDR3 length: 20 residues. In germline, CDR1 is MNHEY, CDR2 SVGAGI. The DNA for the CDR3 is TGTGCCAGCAGTTGGGACCTGGCCTCCCACGTTACTCGTTTCACAGATACGCAGTATTTT. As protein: CASSWDLASHVTRFTDTQYF.

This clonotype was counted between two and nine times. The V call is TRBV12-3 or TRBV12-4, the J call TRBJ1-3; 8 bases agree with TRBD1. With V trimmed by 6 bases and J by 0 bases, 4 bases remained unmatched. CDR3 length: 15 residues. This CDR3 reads CASSSGTGSGNTIYF. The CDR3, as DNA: TGTGCCAGCAGCTCCGGGACAGGCTCTGGAAACACCATATATTTT.

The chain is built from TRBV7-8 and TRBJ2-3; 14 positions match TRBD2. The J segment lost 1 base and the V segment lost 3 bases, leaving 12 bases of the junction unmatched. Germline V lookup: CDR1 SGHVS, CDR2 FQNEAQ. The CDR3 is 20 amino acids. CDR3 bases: TGTGCCAGCAGCTTTACCCCCTATCCGGGACTAGCGGGAGGCACAGATACGCAGTATTTT. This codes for CASSFTPYPGLAGGTDTQYF.

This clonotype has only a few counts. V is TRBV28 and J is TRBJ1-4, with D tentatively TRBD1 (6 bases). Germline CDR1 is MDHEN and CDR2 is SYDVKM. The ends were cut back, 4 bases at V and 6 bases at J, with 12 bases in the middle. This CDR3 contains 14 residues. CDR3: CASSYSGADEKLFF. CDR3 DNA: TGTGCCAGCAGTTATTCAGGGGCGGATGAAAAACTGTTTTTT.

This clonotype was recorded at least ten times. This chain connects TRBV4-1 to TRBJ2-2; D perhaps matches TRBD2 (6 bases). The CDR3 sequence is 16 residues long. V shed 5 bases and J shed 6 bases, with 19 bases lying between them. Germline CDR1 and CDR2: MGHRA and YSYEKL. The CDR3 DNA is TGCGCCAGCAGCTCCCCTATAAGGGAGGAGGCCGGGGAGCTGTTTTTT. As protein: CASSSPIREEAGELFF.

As DNA, the CDR3 is TGTGCCAGCAGACCAACAGGGGAGGGATCGAATGAGCAGTTCTTC. Amino acid sequence: CASRPTGEGSNEQFF. The rearrangement uses TRBV12-3 or TRBV12-4 and TRBJ2-1; D is perhaps TRBD1 or TRBD2 (7 bases each). The V gene lost 6 bases and the J gene lost 7 bases, with 19 bases spanning the gap. The CDR3 is made up of 15 amino acids.

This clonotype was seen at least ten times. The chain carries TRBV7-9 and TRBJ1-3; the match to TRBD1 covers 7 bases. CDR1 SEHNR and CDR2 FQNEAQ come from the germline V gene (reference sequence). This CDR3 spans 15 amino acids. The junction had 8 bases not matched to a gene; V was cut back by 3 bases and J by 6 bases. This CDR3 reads CASSFLTGSANTIYF. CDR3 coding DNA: TGTGCCAGCAGCTTCCTGACAGGGTCGGCAAACACCATATATTTT. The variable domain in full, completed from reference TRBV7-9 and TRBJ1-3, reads DTGVSQNPRHKITKRGQNVTFRCDPISEHNRLYWYRQTLGQGPEFLTYFQNEAQLEKSRLLSDRFSAERPKGSFSTLEIQRTEQGDSAMYLCASSFLTGSANTIYFGEGSWLTVV.

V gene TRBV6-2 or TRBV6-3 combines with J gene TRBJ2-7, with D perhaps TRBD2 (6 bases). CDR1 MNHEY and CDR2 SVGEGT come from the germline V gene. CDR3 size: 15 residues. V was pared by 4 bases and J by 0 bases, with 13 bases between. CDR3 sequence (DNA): TGTGCCAGCAGTTTACGGGACTTCAACTCCTACGAGCAGTACTTC. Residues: CASSLRDFNSYEQYF.

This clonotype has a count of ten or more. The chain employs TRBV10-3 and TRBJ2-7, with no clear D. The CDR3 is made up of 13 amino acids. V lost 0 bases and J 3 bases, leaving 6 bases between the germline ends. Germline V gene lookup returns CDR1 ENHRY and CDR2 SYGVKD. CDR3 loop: CAISESADYEQYF. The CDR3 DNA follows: TGTGCCATCAGTGAGTCGGCGGACTACGAGCAGTACTTC.

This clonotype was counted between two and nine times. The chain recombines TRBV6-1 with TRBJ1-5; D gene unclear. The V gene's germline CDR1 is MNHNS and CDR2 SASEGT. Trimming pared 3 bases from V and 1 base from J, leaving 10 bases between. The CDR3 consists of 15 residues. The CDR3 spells CASSEWEASNQPQHF. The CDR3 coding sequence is TGTGCCAGCAGTGAGTGGGAAGCAAGCAATCAGCCCCAGCATTTT.

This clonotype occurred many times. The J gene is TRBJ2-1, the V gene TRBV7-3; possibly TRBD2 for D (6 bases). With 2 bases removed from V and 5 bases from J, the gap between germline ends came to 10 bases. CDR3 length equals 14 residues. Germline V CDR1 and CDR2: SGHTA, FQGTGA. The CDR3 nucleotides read TGTGCCAGCAGCTTAGGCGGGATCAACAATGAGCAGTTCTTC. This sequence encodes CASSLGGINNEQFF.

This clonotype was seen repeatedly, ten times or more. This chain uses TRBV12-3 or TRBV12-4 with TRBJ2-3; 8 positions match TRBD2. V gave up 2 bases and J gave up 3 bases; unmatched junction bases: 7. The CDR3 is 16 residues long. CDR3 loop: CASSLPTAGVTDTQYF. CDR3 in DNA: TGTGCCAGCAGTTTACCGACAGCGGGAGTGACAGATACGCAGTATTTT.

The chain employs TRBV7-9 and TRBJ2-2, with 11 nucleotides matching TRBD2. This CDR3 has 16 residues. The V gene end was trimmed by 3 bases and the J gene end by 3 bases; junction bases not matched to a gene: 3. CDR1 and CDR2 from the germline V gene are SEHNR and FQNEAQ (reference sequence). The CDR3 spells CASSFSGLADTGELFF. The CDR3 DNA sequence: TGTGCCAGCAGCTTCTCGGGACTAGCGGACACCGGGGAGCTGTTTTTT.